The 11 T cell receptor beta chains below were found in one sample sequenced in a study of chemoradiotherapy in HPV16-positive cancers. Assay: immunoSEQ multiplex PCR; the TCRdb copy retains only in-frame clones and omits some. The table shows more than 7,500 clones, with about 80% occurring only once. This sample was gathered from a patient who underwent chemoradiotherapy. These TCRs come from a human donor with HPV-associated anogenital cancer.

The V and J genes are TRBV10-3 and TRBJ2-1, with 9 nucleotides matching TRBD1. CDR1 and CDR2 (germline): ENHRY, SYGVKD. The V and J ends lost 6 bases and 8 bases, in that order; junction bases with no gene match: 8. The CDR3 loop spans 14 amino acids. This CDR3 reads CAIRPGQGGDEQFF. DNA for the CDR3: TGTGCCATCAGGCCGGGACAGGGCGGAGATGAGCAGTTCTTC.

The chain is built from TRBV21-1 and TRBJ2-3; TRBD2, the table's D call, lacks a check against the DNA. TRBV21-1 is a known pseudogene. The CDR3 is 16 amino acids. In DNA form, the CDR3 reads TGTGCCAGCAGCAAAGTTCAGCGGGAGGGGACAGATACGCAGTATTTT. As protein: CASSKVQREGTDTQYF.

The chain links TRBV19 to TRBJ2-7; 7 bases align to TRBD1. V lost 4 bases and J lost 0; bases outside the gene matches: 12. The CDR3 length is 17 residues. The germline CDR1 and CDR2 sequences are LNHDA and SQIVND (reference sequence). For the CDR3, the DNA is TGTGCCAGTAGTACGCGCCACGACAGGGTCAGCTCCTACGAGCAGTACTTC. As protein: CASSTRHDRVSSYEQYF.

This rearrangement joins TRBV5-6 to TRBJ2-7, with TRBD2 identical over 7 bases. Germline V gene data show CDR1 as SGHDT and CDR2 as YYEEEE. This CDR3 contains 13 residues. V lost 4 bases to trimming and J lost 7 bases; unmatched junction nucleotides: 8. Here the CDR3 DNA reads TGTGCCAGCAGCATCGGGACTACGAGTGAGCAGTACTTC. Translated: CASSIGTTSEQYF.

The gene calls are TRBV15 and TRBJ2-3; the D is unclear. The CDR3 length is 14 residues. With 3 bases removed from V and 2 bases from J, the gap between germline ends came to 9 bases. Germline-derived CDR1 and CDR2 are LNHNV and YYDKDF (reference sequence). The CDR3 sequence: CATSRDGTTDTQYF. The CDR3 nucleotides are TGTGCCACCAGCAGGGACGGAACCACAGATACGCAGTATTTT. The entire variable domain, with the rest obtained from reference TRBV15 and TRBJ2-3, is as follows: DAMVIQNPRYQVTQFGKPVTLSCSQTLNHNVMYWYQQKSSQAPKLLFHYYDKDFNNEADTPDNFQSRRPNTSFCFLDIRSPGLGDTAMYLCATSRDGTTDTQYFGPGTRLTVL.

This clone was seen a handful of times. V is TRBV2 and J is TRBJ2-3; D possibly corresponds to TRBD2 (6 bases). CDR1 is SNHLY, CDR2 FYNNEI, per germline. The length of the CDR3 is 14 residues. Trimming stripped 3 bases from V and 5 bases from J, with 12 bases between. CDR3 sequence (DNA): TGTGCCAGCAGTGAGGATAGCGGCGGAGATACGCAGTATTTT. It is translated as CASSEDSGGDTQYF.

This clone has a single count. The rearrangement uses TRBV7-9 and TRBJ1-2; 9 bases align to TRBD1. Germline V CDR1 and CDR2: SEHNR, FQNEAQ (reference sequence). After removal of 1 base from V and 3 bases from J, the junction contained 3 bases not matched to a gene. The CDR3 spans 15 residues. The CDR3 region is CASSLGRTGDYGYTF. CDR3 nucleotides: TGTGCCAGCAGCTTAGGGAGGACAGGGGACTATGGCTACACCTTC.

This clone has just a few counts. This chain joins TRBV28 and TRBJ1-2, with no clear D. Trimming removed 5 bases from V and 3 bases from J, with 10 bases in between. The CDR3 spans 13 residues. CDR1 and CDR2 from the germline V gene are MDHEN and SYDVKM. CDR3: CASSLQPHYGYTF. As DNA, the CDR3 is TGTGCCAGCAGTCTGCAGCCGCACTATGGCTACACCTTC.

The chain has TRBV19 and TRBJ2-7, with TRBD2 matching 8 bases. This CDR3 comprises 16 residues. The germline V gene encodes CDR1 LNHDA and CDR2 SQIVND (reference sequence). V was clipped by 6 bases and J by 0 bases; unmatched bases: 10. The CDR3 is CASRHPGLGSSYEQYF. The DNA of the CDR3 is TGTGCCAGTAGACATCCGGGACTAGGAAGCTCCTACGAGCAGTACTTC.

This chain joins TRBV21-1 and TRBJ2-7; the listed D gene, TRBD1, was not tested against the DNA. TRBV21-1 is assigned pseudogene status. CDR3 length: 12 amino acids. The CDR3 sequence is CASSHRSYEQYF. In DNA, the CDR3 is TGTGCCAGCAGCCACAGATCCTACGAGCAGTACTTC.

J is TRBJ2-5 and V is TRBV11-1, with D maybe TRBD2 (5 bases). The V gene's germline CDR1 is SGHAT and CDR2 FQDESV (reference sequence). Trimming cost V 1 base and J 7 bases, with 13 bases left between them. This CDR3 contains 14 residues. CDR3 loop: CASSLGGADGTQYF. The CDR3 coding sequence is TGTGCCAGCAGCTTAGGGGGAGCCGATGGGACCCAGTACTTC.